This T cell receptor beta chain was profiled in a study of regulatory T cells in long-lasting Graves disease (dated by TCRdb to the early 2020s). Regarding the research as a whole: Antithyroid drugs had been taken for less than 3 months by newly diagnosed Graves' disease patients. Persistent Graves' disease patients were compared with newly diagnosed Graves' disease patients by peripheral blood TCR sequencing and RNA sequencing. The study was conducted in China and was registered as a clinical trial. TCR sequencing covered around 13 persistent and about 20 newly diagnosed Graves' disease patients, some 35 samples in total.

This clonotype was picked up many times. Its antigen remains unidentified. No base qualities exist here, and no much larger clone lies one base off it. Libraries were prepared through multiplex PCR. Sequencing instrument: Illumina HiSeq 4000. iRepertoire HTBI primers and Arm-PCR amplification of CDR3 regions were used to construct TCR beta libraries. Before sequencing, the PCR products underwent gel purification. The authors' pipeline ran thus. Gene usage analysis of CDR3 amino acid clonotypes relied on the roughly 64 TRBV and 12 to 15 TRBJ segments identified across samples. Filtered high-quality paired reads were merged into contigs using COPE and FqMerger. BLAST was used to align contigs to IMGT TRBV, TRBD and TRBJ reference genes, with CDR3 defined following IMGT. Clonotypes above 0.1% frequency were classified as highly expanded clones. Shannon entropy served as the measure of repertoire diversity, while the Gini coefficient captured V-J evenness. A clonotype found in more than one individual was treated as public. The public reads were reprocessed in TCRdb via fastp at Q25 and MiXCR, keeping in-frame beta chains. Each CDR3 protein gets just one entry, which takes the most common genes and DNA from the rows behind it. It is TCRdb's table, rather than the study itself, that gives the V and J calls and clone size. The sample includes 400,000 to 500,000 distinct CDR3 sequences, with about 15% observed a single time. The ten largest clones represent about 25% of the sample.

Study-level results and caveats: As a limitation, the authors acknowledged that the small sample size may reduce accuracy. Persistent disease showed preferential use of TRBV28, TRBJ1-2 and TRBJ2-5, whereas newly diagnosed disease favored TRBV20-1 and TRBJ2-1. Lower TCR Shannon entropy and fewer highly expanded clones were observed in persistent Graves' disease patients than in newly diagnosed patients, which suggested clonal expansion. A larger number of public clonotypes was shared among persistent patients (2,741) than among newly diagnosed patients (roughly 980). Sequencing and analysis were limited to the TCR beta chain. The study examined only peripheral blood because the primary lesion, thyroid tissue, could not be accessed.

CDR1 and CDR2 are drawn from the germline V gene: MDHEN, SYDVKM. The cysteine opens and the phenylalanine closes a CDR3 of 17 amino acids. CDR3 DNA is the only sequence kept; it has 51 bases, read in frame from the first base. V lost 5 bases and J lost 5 bases, and the count of bases not matched to a germline gene is 17. This specimen's time point label, per the study, means: newly diagnosed GD, antithyroid drugs for less than 3 months. For both TCR sequencing and RNA sequencing, RNA was extracted from PBMCs in TRIzol. The diagnosis of Graves' disease was made according to American Thyroid Association guidelines. Patients for the study were recruited at an endocrinology department in Xi'an, China. Each patient gave around 9 milliliters of peripheral blood, collected in an EDTA anticoagulant tube. Ficoll Paque Plus density gradient separation was used to isolate PBMCs, and no further T cell sorting was performed. An Agilent 2100 Bioanalyzer and agarose gel were used to assess RNA quality, and a NanoDrop 2000 was used to measure RNA concentration.

The sample was also linked to a second study, of T cells in Graves' hyperthyroidism and ophthalmopathy. Reported in the second study: Stable Graves' hyperthyroidism was defined as the absence of progression to ophthalmopathy over 18 months of follow-up. Hyperthyroidism patients were aged 18 to 65 years and newly diagnosed, with disease duration of less than 2 months. Exclusion was applied to patients with uncontrolled infections, other autoimmune diseases, pregnancy or lactation. Diagnoses relied on clinical symptoms, serum thyroxine and TRAb, thyroid ultrasound and orbital computed tomography. A first-round RT-PCR of the TCR CDR3 used the HTBI primer set with the Qiagen OneStep RT-PCR kit. Most expanded thyroid clonotypes (frequency above 0.001) were also detected in blood, suggesting blood repertoires may reflect thyroid immune responses. A 13 V-J signature model separated ophthalmopathy from stable hyperthyroidism, with around 91% sensitivity and roughly 84% specificity in cross-validation and 80%/75% in testing. In validation, progression to ophthalmopathy was predicted by the model with 70.59% sensitivity and 72% to 85% specificity, a median of roughly 6.4 months before onset. TCR V-J signatures able to tell the groups apart were searched for in a discovery cohort of around 95 patients, of whom under 45 had Graves' ophthalmopathy and 57 had stable Graves' hyperthyroidism. An independent validation cohort of some 18 hyperthyroidism patients and about 15 patients who later progressed to ophthalmopathy tested prospective prediction of ophthalmopathy. For training and testing, the approximately 92 patients in the discovery cohort were randomly divided in a 7:3 ratio. In several Graves' hyperthyroidism patients, the study also compared T-cell repertoires from thyroid tissue with T-cell repertoires from blood. After blood sampling, hyperthyroidism patients were treated with methimazole at a starting dose of 30 mg daily, and ophthalmopathy patients were treated with high-dose intravenous methylprednisolone. The libraries were constructed in a second round of multiplex PCR and then size-selected and purified. Paired-end sequencing of the libraries was performed with 100 bp reads on an Illumina HiSeq2000. SOAPnuke was used to process the raw data, with reads discarded if the reads contained adapters or uncalled bases, had a mean Phred below 15, or lacked an exact constant-primer or identifier match. High-quality paired reads were merged using COPE v1.2.5, and each unique nucleotide sequence was defined as a clonotype. Clonotypes were aligned to IMGT TRBV, TRBD and TRBJ reference segments using MiTCR v1.1. Analysis was restricted to V-J combinations with a frequency above 0.0001, which covered just over 98% of repertoires. The TCS score was defined as F50 (clonal expansion) divided by E x V (chaos), with BLOSUM62-based TCRdist calculated between CDR3 peptides within each V-J. Welch's t-statistics and random forest reduced fewer than 600 V-J features to roughly 13, which were used in a naive Bayes classifier (R e1071). Sample size was not statistically predetermined, and investigators were not blinded to group allocation. The paper describes TCR Vbeta CDR3 sequencing of fewer than 150 peripheral blood samples, made up of 43 ophthalmopathy patients, over 70 hyperthyroidism patients and roughly 17 progressor patients.

The clonotype originates from a young woman with Graves disease. Donor details come from another sample of the same person, matched by shared clones. This chain joins TRBV28 to TRBJ2-7; 8 of the junction bases match TRBD2. The sequencing used peripheral blood mononuclear cells (PBMCs), collected at new diagnosis, from a patient treated with antithyroid drugs. The CDR3 amino acid sequence is: CASSLRQGRVAGHEQYF. The bases are TGTGCCAGCAGTCTCCGGCAGGGCAGGGTAGCGGGACACGAGCAGTACTTC. The variable domain in full, with residues beyond the CDR3 obtained from the reference TRBV28 and TRBJ2-7 genes, is DVKVTQSSRYLVKRTGEKVFLECVQDMDHENMFWYRQDPGLGLRLIYFSYDVKMKEKGDIPEGYSVSREKKERFSLILESASTNQTSMYLCASSLRQGRVAGHEQYFGPGTRLTVT.